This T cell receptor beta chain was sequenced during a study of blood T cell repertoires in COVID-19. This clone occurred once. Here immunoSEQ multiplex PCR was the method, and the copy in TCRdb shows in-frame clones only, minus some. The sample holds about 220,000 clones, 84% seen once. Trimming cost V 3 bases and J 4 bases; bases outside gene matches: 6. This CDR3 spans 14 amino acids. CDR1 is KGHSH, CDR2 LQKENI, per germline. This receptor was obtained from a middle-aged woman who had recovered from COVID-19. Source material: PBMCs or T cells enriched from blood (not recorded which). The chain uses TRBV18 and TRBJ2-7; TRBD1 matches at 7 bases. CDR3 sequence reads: CASSPVRQGYEQYF. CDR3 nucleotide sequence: TGTGCCAGCTCACCCGTCCGACAGGGTTACGAGCAGTACTTC.